The rows below give T cell receptor beta chains drawn from one sample of a study of breast tumors, draining lymph nodes, adjacent tissues. MiXCR was run by TCRdb on the multiplex PCR reads, yielding one entry per CDR3 protein. The table lists roughly 14,000 distinct CDR3 sequences, around 57% of them singletons, with approximately 30% in the top ten. Sequences were obtained from tumor-adjacent breast tissue. The receptors here all came from a female donor with breast cancer. Some clones in this sample may be carry-over from other donors' samples. Both conserved end residues are part of each CDR3. Fields, in order: D gene, V gene, CDR3 length, clone size, J gene, CDR3 protein, CDR3 DNA. The D gene is left open where the match is weak. Clone size is shown for a subset of rows, as once, few, many or a class of expanded clone.

TRBD2	TRBV20-1	14	medium-sized	TRBJ2-7	CSARVGLAAYEQYF	TGCAGTGCTAGAGTTGGACTAGCGGCATACGAGCAGTACTTC
TRBD2	TRBV27	16	many	TRBJ2-7	CASSSILSGMKNEQYF	TGTGCCAGCAGTTCGATTCTGAGCGGGATGAAGAACGAGCAGTACTTC
TRBD2	TRBV3-1	16	many	TRBJ2-1	CASSLNPGAGGREQFF	TGTGCCAGCAGCCTTAACCCGGGAGCGGGAGGGAGGGAGCAGTTCTTC
TRBD1	TRBV11-2	14	NA	TRBJ2-7	CASSLGDRPHEQYF	TGTGCCAGCAGCTTAGGGGACAGGCCACACGAGCAGTACTTC
NA	TRBV19	12	NA	TRBJ1-6	CASSLGGSPLHF	TGTGCCAGTAGCCTAGGGGGTTCACCCCTCCACTTT
TRBD2	TRBV20-1	17	many	TRBJ2-5	CSASPQPGTTGKETQYF	TGCAGTGCCAGCCCTCAGCCAGGGACTACCGGAAAAGAGACCCAGTACTTC
TRBD1	TRBV15	14	NA	TRBJ1-5	CATSNFRGHQPQHF	TGTGCCACCAGCAACTTCAGGGGGCATCAGCCCCAGCATTTT
TRBD1	TRBV15	14	NA	TRBJ1-2	CATSIGQGFKGYTF	TGTGCCACCAGCATAGGACAGGGGTTTAAGGGCTACACCTTC
TRBD2	TRBV6-5	17	NA	TRBJ2-2	CASSTIGTSLGYGELFF	TGTGCCAGCAGTACGATCGGGACTAGTTTAGGGTACGGGGAGCTGTTCTTT
TRBD2	TRBV9	14	NA	TRBJ2-7	CASSTSTSGNEQYF	TGTGCCAGCAGCACATCGACTAGCGGGAACGAGCAGTACTTC
NA	TRBV27	13	many	TRBJ2-1	CASTSIWGSEQFF	TGTGCCAGCACCAGCATATGGGGGTCTGAGCAGTTCTTC
NA	TRBV10-1	17	NA	TRBJ2-3	CASSESRIAVRTDTQYF	TGCGCCAGCAGTGAGTCAAGGATAGCGGTACGCACAGATACGCAGTATTTT
NA	TRBV3-1	13	many	TRBJ2-1	CASSPGTEGEQFF	TGTGCCAGCAGCCCCGGGACTGAAGGTGAGCAGTTCTTC
NA	TRBV2	11	NA	TRBJ2-1	CASSEAEEKLF	TGTGCCAGCAGTGAAGCCGAAGAAAAGCTCTTC
NA	TRBV12-3/TRBV12-4	12	once	TRBJ1-5	CASSFRDQPQHF	TGTGCCAGCAGTTTTAGGGATCAGCCCCAGCATTTT
TRBD1	TRBV2	15	NA	TRBJ2-2	CASKKDRGRLGELFF	TGTGCCAGCAAAAAGGACAGGGGCCGTCTCGGGGAGCTGTTTTTT
TRBD2	TRBV7-9	16	NA	TRBJ2-3	CASSTRSGRVTDTQYF	TGTGCCAGCAGCACCCGTAGCGGGAGGGTCACAGATACGCAGTATTTT
TRBD1	TRBV5-1	14	NA	TRBJ2-7	CASSLADRGLEQYF	TGCGCCAGCAGCTTGGCGGACAGGGGATTAGAGCAGTACTTC
TRBD1	TRBV2	13	NA	TRBJ1-1	CASSEAGTGKAFF	TGTGCCAGCAGTGAAGCAGGGACAGGTAAAGCTTTCTTT
TRBD1	TRBV9	18	NA	TRBJ1-3	CASSVNRDRGDSANTIYF	TGTGCCAGCAGCGTGAACCGGGACAGGGGGGACTCTGCAAACACCATATATTTT
NA	TRBV29-1	13	NA	TRBJ2-5	CSVDVRAGETQYF	TGCAGCGTTGATGTCAGGGCGGGAGAGACCCAGTACTTC
TRBD1	TRBV19	15	NA	TRBJ1-5	CASSIGGTGRRPRHF	TGTGCCAGTAGTATAGGAGGGACAGGGAGGCGGCCCCGGCATTTT
NA	TRBV5-8	13	medium-sized	TRBJ1-5	CASSFGGDQPQHF	TGTGCCAGCAGCTTCGGAGGAGATCAGCCCCAGCATTTT
TRBD1	TRBV20-1	14	once	TRBJ1-2	CSARDPGDSYGYTF	TGCAGTGCTAGAGATCCGGGGGACAGCTATGGCTACACCTTC
NA	TRBV25-1	13	NA	TRBJ2-5	CASSAQNIETQYF	TGTGCCAGCAGTGCGCAGAATATTGAGACCCAGTACTTC
NA	TRBV20-1	15	medium-sized	TRBJ2-3	CSARDPLLGTDTQYF	TGCAGTGCTAGAGACCCCCTCCTAGGGACAGATACGCAGTATTTT
TRBD1	TRBV2	14	NA	TRBJ1-4	CASRGTGVGEKLFF	TGTGCCAGCAGGGGGACAGGGGTGGGAGAAAAACTGTTTTTT